The subject of this entry is one T cell receptor (beta chain). This CDR3 is built from 16 residues. The V and J ends lost 2 bases and 3 bases, in that order; junction bases with no gene match: 7. Germline V gene data show CDR1 as SGHTA and CDR2 as FQGNSA. Profiling relied on immunoSEQ multiplex PCR, and the TCRdb table lists in-frame clones only, not all of them. The table has 360,000 or so clones, around 83% seen once. The data derive from a study of blood T cell repertoires in COVID-19. This chain joins TRBV7-2 and TRBJ2-3; TRBD2 aligns across 8 bases. Material: PBMCs or T cells enriched from blood (not recorded which). The sequence was obtained from a woman between 50 and 59 years old who had recovered from COVID-19. CDR3 DNA: TGTGCCAGCAGCTTAAGCGGACTAGCAGGGACAGATACGCAGTATTTT. Translation gives CASSLSGLAGTDTQYF.